Presented here are 10 T cell receptor beta chains from one specimen sequenced in a study of vaccination and CD4 T cells after COVID-19. With the Oncomine TCR Beta short-read assay, DNA from cultured CD4+ T cells was sequenced. TCRdb itself ran the PCR reads through MiXCR, one entry per CDR3 protein. The sample contains some 13,000 distinct CDR3 sequences, around two fifths of which appear only once. Antigens for these TCRs are unknown. Sample treatment: roughly ten-day PBMC culture with coronavirus spike peptide pools or control peptides (ViraFEST assay). The specimen was CD4+ T cells from blood, cultured in vitro. These TCRs come from a human donor who had recovered from COVID-19.

This rearrangement joins TRBV11-1 to TRBJ2-2, with no clear D. The CDR3 runs to 18 residues. Trimming stripped 5 bases from V and 0 bases from J, with 19 bases between. Germline V gene sequence: CDR1 SGHAT, CDR2 FQDESV (reference sequence). The CDR3 coding sequence is TGTGCCAGCAGCCCGAGATGGAGACATAAGACGAACACCGGGGAGCTGTTTTTT. It is translated as CASSPRWRHKTNTGELFF.

The genes are TRBV6-2 or TRBV6-3 and TRBJ1-5; D unclear. This CDR3 comprises 14 residues. Per the germline V gene, CDR1 is MNHEY and CDR2 is SVGEGT. The V gene lost 2 bases and the J gene lost 3 bases, with 8 bases spanning the gap. CDR3 sequence: CASSYRPHNQPQHF. The CDR3 DNA reads TGTGCCAGCAGTTACAGGCCTCACAATCAGCCCCAGCATTTT.

This clonotype appeared a few times. The rearrangement links TRBV19 to TRBJ1-1, with TRBD1 identical over 11 bases. Per the germline V gene, CDR1 is LNHDA and CDR2 is SQIVND (reference sequence). V shed 1 base and J 3 bases; nucleotides not matched to a gene: 4. The CDR3 spans 16 residues. The CDR3 DNA follows: TGTGCCAGTAGTATAGGGGGACAGGGGGGCGACACTGAAGCTTTCTTT. Translation: CASSIGGQGGDTEAFF.

The chain recombines TRBV12-3 or TRBV12-4 with TRBJ2-5; D is undetermined. The CDR3 contains 14 residues. Trimming took off 5 bases at V and 4 bases at J, with 14 bases between the two ends. The CDR3 DNA reads TGTGCCAGCAGTCGTGGAGATCCCAGAGAGACCCAGTACTTC. As protein: CASSRGDPRETQYF.

This clonotype was counted a few times. The CDR3 here is CASSLGDRVAAGANVLTF. The CDR3 bases are TGTGCCAGCAGCTTAGGAGACAGGGTGGCTGCTGGGGCCAACGTCCTGACTTTC. The chain combines TRBV11-1 with TRBJ2-6, with 7 nucleotides matching TRBD1. Germline values: CDR1 SGHAT, CDR2 FQDESV (reference sequence). This CDR3 contains 18 residues. Trimming took 1 base from V and 2 from J; bases not matched to a gene: 8.

J is TRBJ2-7 and V is TRBV7-8; D is perhaps TRBD2 (5 bases). Germline lookup yields CDR1 SGHVS and CDR2 FQNEAQ. There are 13 residues in the CDR3. Trimming took off 5 bases at V and 4 bases at J, with 12 bases between the two ends. The chain's CDR3 is CASSVRTEYEQYF. DNA for the CDR3: TGTGCCAGCAGCGTACGGACTGAATACGAGCAGTACTTC.

A few counts support this clonotype. The chain employs TRBV7-8 and TRBJ2-3, with D perhaps matching TRBD1 (6 bases). V dropped 1 base and J dropped 2 bases, with 10 bases sitting between them. This CDR3 has 15 amino acids. CDR1 is SGHVS and CDR2 is FQNEAQ in the germline V gene. CDR3 DNA sequence: TGTGCCAGCAGCTTAGAGGGACACCTCACAGATACGCAGTATTTT. Translating it yields CASSLEGHLTDTQYF.

The rearrangement links TRBV18 to TRBJ2-7; TRBD1 aligns across 12 bases. The trim removed 3 bases at V and 6 bases at J, leaving 3 bases unmatched. The CDR3 is 14 residues long. From germline, CDR1 is KGHSH and CDR2 LQKENI. CDR3 sequence reads: CASSPGTGGGEQYF. The CDR3 coding sequence is TGTGCCAGCTCACCGGGGACAGGGGGCGGCGAGCAGTACTTC.

The chain has TRBV5-1 and TRBJ1-2, with D tentatively TRBD1 (6 bases). The CDR3 has 14 amino acids. Germline V lookup: CDR1 SGHRS, CDR2 YFSETQ. V was trimmed by 3 bases and J by 4 bases, leaving 13 bases between them. CDR3 amino acids: CASSSGQPPYGYTF. The CDR3 DNA sequence: TGCGCCAGCAGCTCAGGACAGCCTCCCTATGGCTACACCTTC.

The genes are TRBV5-1 and TRBJ2-2, with a possible D match to TRBD1 (5 bases). Germline V gene lookup returns CDR1 SGHRS and CDR2 YFSETQ. Trimming cost V 0 bases and J 7 bases, with 13 bases left between them. This CDR3 spans 15 amino acids. This chain's CDR3 is CASSLVAGSSGELFF. CDR3 nucleotide sequence: TGCGCCAGCAGCTTGGTTGCAGGGTCAAGCGGGGAGCTGTTTTTT.